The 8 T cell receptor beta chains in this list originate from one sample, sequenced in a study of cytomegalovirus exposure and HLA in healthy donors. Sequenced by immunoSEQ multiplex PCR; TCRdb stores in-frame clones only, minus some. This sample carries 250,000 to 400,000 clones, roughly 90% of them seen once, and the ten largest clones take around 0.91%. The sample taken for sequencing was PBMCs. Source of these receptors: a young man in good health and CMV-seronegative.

Written as DNA, the CDR3 is TGTGCCAGCAGTGACTACAGGGAAGCTAACTATGGCTACACCTTC. Its protein product is CASSDYREANYGYTF. The chain combines TRBV25-1 with TRBJ1-2; the D gene is possibly TRBD1 (6 bases). The CDR3 has 15 residues. The V and J ends lost 3 bases and 0 bases respectively, with 11 bases between them. In germline, CDR1 is MGHDK, CDR2 SYGVNS.

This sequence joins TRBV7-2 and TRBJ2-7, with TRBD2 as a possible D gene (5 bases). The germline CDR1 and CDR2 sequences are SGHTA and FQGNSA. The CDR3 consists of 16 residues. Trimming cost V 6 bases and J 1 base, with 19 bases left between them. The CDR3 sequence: CASSLIVTTPSYEQYF. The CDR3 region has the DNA TGTGCCAGCAGTCTGATCGTGACTACCCCTTCCTACGAGCAGTACTTC.

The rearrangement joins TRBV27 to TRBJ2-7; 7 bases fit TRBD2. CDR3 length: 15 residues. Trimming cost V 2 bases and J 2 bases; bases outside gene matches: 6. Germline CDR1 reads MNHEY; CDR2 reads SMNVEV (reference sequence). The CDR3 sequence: CASSLVGGTPYEQYF. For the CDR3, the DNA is TGTGCCAGCAGTTTAGTCGGGGGGACTCCCTACGAGCAGTACTTC.

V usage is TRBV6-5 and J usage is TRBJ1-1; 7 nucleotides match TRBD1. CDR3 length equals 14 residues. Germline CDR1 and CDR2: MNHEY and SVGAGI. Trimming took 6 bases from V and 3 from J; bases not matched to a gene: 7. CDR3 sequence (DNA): TGTGCCAGCAGCCTAGGGGGCGCGGACACTGAAGCTTTCTTT. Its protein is CASSLGGADTEAFF.

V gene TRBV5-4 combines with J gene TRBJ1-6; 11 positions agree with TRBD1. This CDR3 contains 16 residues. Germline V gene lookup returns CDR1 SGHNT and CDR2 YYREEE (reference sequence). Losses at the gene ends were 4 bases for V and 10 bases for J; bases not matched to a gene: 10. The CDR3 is CASSSFPDRGQSPLHF. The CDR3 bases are TGTGCCAGCAGCAGTTTTCCGGACAGGGGGCAATCACCCCTCCACTTT.

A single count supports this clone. The CDR3, as DNA: TGCGCCAGCAGCCACTCGACAGGGAATACAGATACGCAGTATTTT. Encoded protein: CASSHSTGNTDTQYF. V usage is TRBV4-1 and J usage is TRBJ2-3, with 7 positions matching TRBD1. Germline lookup yields CDR1 MGHRA and CDR2 YSYEKL. V lost 3 bases to trimming and J lost 3 bases; unmatched junction nucleotides: 6. The CDR3 has 15 amino acids.

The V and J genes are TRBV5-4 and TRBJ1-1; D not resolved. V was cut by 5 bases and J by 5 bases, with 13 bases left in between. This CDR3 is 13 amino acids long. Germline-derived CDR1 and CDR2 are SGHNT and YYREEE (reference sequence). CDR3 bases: TGTGCCAGCAGTGGGTCTGGCGGGACTGAAGCTTTCTTT. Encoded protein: CASSGSGGTEAFF.

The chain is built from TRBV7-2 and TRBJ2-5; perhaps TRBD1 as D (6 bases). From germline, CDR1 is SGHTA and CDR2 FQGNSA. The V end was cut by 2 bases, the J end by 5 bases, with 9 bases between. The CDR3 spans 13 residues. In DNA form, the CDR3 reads TGTGCCAGCAGCTTAAACAGGGATGAGACCCAGTACTTC. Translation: CASSLNRDETQYF.